The rows below give T cell receptor beta chains drawn from one sample of a study of cytotoxic CD8 clonotypes in ibrutinib-treated CLL. The repertoire was sequenced with immunoSEQ multiplex PCR; TCRdb's copy has only in-frame clones and lacks some. The sample contains 15,000 to 20,000 clones, over 75% of which appear only once. Here the sequenced sample was PBMCs, taken before ibrutinib treatment. Receptors originate from a human donor with chronic lymphocytic leukemia. The conserved cysteine and the conserved F or W are not part of the CDR3 here. Fields, in order: V gene, J gene, CDR3 protein.

>TRBV5-1|TRBJ1-1
ASSPRGRENTEAF
>TRBV6-5|TRBJ2-1
ASSRGGSYNEQF
>TRBV5-4|TRBJ2-5
ASSRTQGSQETQY
>TRBV18|TRBJ1-5
ASSPGSHSNQPQH
>TRBV18|TRBJ2-1
ASSPSQSEISNEQF
>TRBV10-3|TRBJ2-6
ATNYGASSGANVLT
>TRBV27|TRBJ1-1
ASSFVNGQQNTEAF
>TRBV14|TRBJ1-1
ASSQRTGGNTEAF
>TRBV28|TRBJ1-2
ASWRGTGSVGYT
>TRBV12-5|TRBJ2-3
ASGLAKSTDTQY
>TRBV28|TRBJ1-2
ASSLGQGWGYGYT
>TRBV7-6|TRBJ1-4
ASSANRGRLEKLF
>TRBV10-3|TRBJ2-1
AISDPRLAGAYNEQF
>TRBV5-1|TRBJ2-7
ASSWDLTYEQY
>TRBV13|TRBJ2-5
ASSPPWLQETQY
>TRBV7-9|TRBJ2-5
ASSPSGPLGEQY
>TRBV5-1|TRBJ1-1
ASSLQRLNTEAF
>TRBV7-8|TRBJ1-2
ASRQLGGTHYGYT
>TRBV6-1|TRBJ2-3
ASSEEGLRQY
>TRBV5-1|TRBJ2-7
ASSLDRAGIGSYEQY
>TRBV12-5|TRBJ2-3
ASGLAGPDTQY
>TRBV19|TRBJ1-2
ASRTDRVGT
>TRBV5-4|TRBJ1-2
ASSQEWGQDYGYT
>TRBV2|TRBJ2-7
ASTVNGPYEQY
>TRBV10-3|TRBJ1-3
ATLPGQGASSGNTIY
>TRBV5-4|TRBJ1-2
ASSQQGLNGYT
>TRBV2|TRBJ1-6
AGRTDPGGPLH
>TRBV7-8|TRBJ2-7
ASSPPRTGPYEQY
>TRBV7-8|TRBJ1-2
ASSLGQFYGYT
>TRBV27|TRBJ1-6
ASSMAWDRINSPLH
>TRBV18|TRBJ1-2
ASSPRDRAGYGYT
>TRBV9|TRBJ2-7
ASSTGTGGYEQY
>TRBV5-8|TRBJ1-1
ASSLVGGRNTEAF
>TRBV19|TRBJ1-5
ASSIDRANNQPQH
>TRBV5-6|TRBJ2-5
ASSLSGGHQETQY
>TRBV21-1|TRBJ1-2
ASSPGQGYSGYT
>TRBV6-5|TRBJ1-4
ATSGPNSEKLF
>TRBV7-7|TRBJ2-3
ASSSISSGLSTDTQY
>TRBV18|TRBJ2-7
ASSPRQGEQY
>TRBV6-1|TRBJ2-7
ASRQARGEQY
>TRBV6-5|TRBJ2-4
ASSSPRGTKNIQY
>TRBV9|TRBJ2-6
ASSPEVWDRGRSGANVLT
>TRBV6-5|TRBJ1-4
ASRRRTGNEKLF
>TRBV4-1|TRBJ2-5
ASSQVTSRGTQY
>TRBV5-4|TRBJ1-1
ASSFSGGAWDTEAF
>TRBV28|TRBJ2-4
ASSLMDGIQY
>TRBV6-6|TRBJ2-7
ASSPGSYEQY
>TRBV7-2|TRBJ1-2
ASSPDWGRGSMGGYT
>TRBV15|TRBJ1-4
ATSTQLRAANEKLF
>TRBV7-2|TRBJ2-3
ASSPFTDTQY
>TRBV29-1|TRBJ2-3
SVKATVSTDTQY
>TRBV5-1|TRBJ1-2
ASSFGTGVNYGYT